Sequencing of this T cell receptor beta chain was carried out in a study of blood T cell repertoires in COVID-19. Study information: The United States, Italy and Spain provided the acute and convalescent COVID-19 samples. The analysed material was cDNA or gDNA that came from T cells, B-cell-depleted T cells, or PBMCs.

Germline CDR1 and CDR2: MNHEY and SVGAGI. Trimming took 5 bases from V and 8 from J; bases not matched to a gene: 7. This CDR3 has 13 residues. Original data processing: It was from reference gene primer amplification that nucleated cell counts were estimated. Assay used: immunoSEQ multiplex PCR; TCRdb lists only in-frame clones, some missing. The D gene and trimming were derived from the DNA, and the V and J assignments and clone size from that table. This table has tens of thousands of clones, roughly 90% appearing once. The gene calls are TRBV6-5 and TRBJ1-2; 8 bases are a match to TRBD1. The sequencing sample was made of peripheral blood. This clonotype was obtained from a man aged 50-60 years with active COVID-19. CDR3 bases: TGTGCCAGCAGTACGGGACAGGCGAGAGGCTACACCTTC. As protein: CASSTGQARGYTF.